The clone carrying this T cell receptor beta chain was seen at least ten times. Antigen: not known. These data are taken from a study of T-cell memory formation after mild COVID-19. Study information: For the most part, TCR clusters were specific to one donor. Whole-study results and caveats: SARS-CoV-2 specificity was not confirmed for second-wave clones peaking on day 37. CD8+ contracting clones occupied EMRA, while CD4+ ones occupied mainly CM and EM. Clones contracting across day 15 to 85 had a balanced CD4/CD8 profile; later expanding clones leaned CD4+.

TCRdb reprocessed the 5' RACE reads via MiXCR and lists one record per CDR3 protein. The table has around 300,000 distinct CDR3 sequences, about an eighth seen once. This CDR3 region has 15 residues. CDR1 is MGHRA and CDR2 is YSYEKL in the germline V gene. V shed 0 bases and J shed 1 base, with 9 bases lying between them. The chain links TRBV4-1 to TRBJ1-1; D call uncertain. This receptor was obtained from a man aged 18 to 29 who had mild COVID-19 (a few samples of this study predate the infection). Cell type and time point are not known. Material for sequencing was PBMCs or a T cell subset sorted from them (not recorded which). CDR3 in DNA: TGCGCCAGCAGCCAAGAAGATGGTGGGAACACTGAAGCTTTCTTT. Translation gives CASSQEDGGNTEAFF.